Below, one T cell receptor beta chain is given with its context. The antigen remains undetermined. A sample-barcoded 5' primer and a J-beta primer mix were used in a second PCR of roughly 6 to 12 cycles. TCRdb passed the 5' RACE reads through MiXCR, listing each CDR3 protein once. The table shows about 680,000 distinct CDR3 sequences, with approximately 49% occurring only once. V dropped 3 bases and J dropped 4 bases, with 17 bases sitting between them. The CDR3 spans 16 residues. This record comes from a study of blood T cells in healthy people across ages. Study-level information: Per two T cells, about one barcoded beta molecule was captured through template switching.

Study-level findings and limits: Donor CMV infection status was unknown, possibly confounding age-related changes in expanded clonotypes. Researchers judged that diversity estimates from one million T cells fell short of true values.

V usage is TRBV12-3 or TRBV12-4 and J usage is TRBJ2-3; D unresolved. The sample taken for sequencing was blood. The sequence came from a woman aged 55-69 years in good health. CDR3: CASSFTRSRSSDTQYF. CDR3 nucleotide sequence: TGTGCCAGCAGTTTTACCCGAAGCCGGAGCTCAGATACGCAGTATTTT.